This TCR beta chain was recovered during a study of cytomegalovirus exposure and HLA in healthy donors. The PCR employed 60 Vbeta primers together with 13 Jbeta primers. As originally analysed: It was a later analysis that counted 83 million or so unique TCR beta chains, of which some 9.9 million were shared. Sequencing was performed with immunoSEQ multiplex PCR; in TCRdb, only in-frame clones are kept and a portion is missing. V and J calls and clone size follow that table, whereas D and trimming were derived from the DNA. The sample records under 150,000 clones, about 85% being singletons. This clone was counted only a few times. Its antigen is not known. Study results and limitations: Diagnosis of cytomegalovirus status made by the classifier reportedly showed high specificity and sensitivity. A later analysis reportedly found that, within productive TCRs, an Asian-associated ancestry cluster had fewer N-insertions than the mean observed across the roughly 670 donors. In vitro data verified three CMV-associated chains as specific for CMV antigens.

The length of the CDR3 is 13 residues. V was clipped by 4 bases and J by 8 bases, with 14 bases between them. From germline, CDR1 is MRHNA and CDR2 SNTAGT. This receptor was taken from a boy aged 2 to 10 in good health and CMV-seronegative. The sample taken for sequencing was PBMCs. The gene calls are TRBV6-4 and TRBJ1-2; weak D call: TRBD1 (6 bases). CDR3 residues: CASSGGQLRGYTF. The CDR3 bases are TGTGCCAGCAGTGGCGGACAGTTACGAGGCTACACCTTC.